This T cell receptor (beta chain) was observed in a study of blood T cell repertoires in COVID-19. Study in general: PBMCs, B-cell-depleted T cells, or T cells provided the cDNA or gDNA that made up the material.

The CDR3 loop spans 14 amino acids. The ends lost 4 bases at V and 6 bases at J; junction bases unmatched: 4. The V gene's germline CDR1 is SGHRS and CDR2 YFSETQ. This clone was seen a handful of times. This same CDR3 is encoded by further DNA sequences in the sample. TCRdb's table, derived via immunoSEQ multiplex PCR, lists solely in-frame clones and lacks some. The table shows some 120,000 clones, with around 83% occurring only once. The V gene is TRBV5-1, the J gene TRBJ1-6; 7 bases line up with TRBD1. The sequencing sample was made of peripheral blood. This receptor was identified in a man aged 80 or over with active or convalescent COVID-19. CDR3 in amino acids: CASSPGDSNSPLHF. CDR3 DNA sequence: TGCGCCAGCAGCCCGGGGGACAGTAATTCACCCCTCCACTTT.